A selection of T cell receptor beta chains follows, all from one sample in a study of blood T cell repertoires in COVID-19. Here immunoSEQ multiplex PCR was the method, and the copy in TCRdb shows in-frame clones only, minus some. Among roughly 150,000 clones listed, around four fifths were seen once. The sequencing sample was made of peripheral blood. These receptors were obtained from a human donor in a cohort sampled during active COVID-19. CDR3s include the opening cysteine and the closing phenylalanine or tryptophan. Fields, in order: J gene, V gene, clone size, D gene, CDR3 protein, CDR3 DNA. The D gene is left open where the match is weak. Some rows have no size entry. The others give once, few or many, or a class for an expanded clone.

j_call: TRBJ2-6
v_call: TRBV6-5
clone_size: NA
d_call: TRBD1
cdr3_aa: CASSPLDRGPNVLTF
cdr3_nt: TGTGCCAGCAGCCCACTGGACAGGGGGCCAAACGTCCTGACTTTC

j_call: TRBJ1-5
v_call: TRBV28
clone_size: NA
d_call: NA
cdr3_aa: CASSPRVGGDQPQHF
cdr3_nt: TGTGCCAGCAGTCCCCGAGTGGGGGGAGATCAGCCCCAGCATTTT

j_call: TRBJ2-1
v_call: TRBV6-2/TRBV6-3
clone_size: NA
d_call: NA
cdr3_aa: CASSRRGGGPNEQFF
cdr3_nt: TGTGCCAGCAGTCGACGTGGAGGGGGCCCCAATGAGCAGTTCTTC

j_call: TRBJ1-1
v_call: TRBV6-6
clone_size: many
d_call: NA
cdr3_aa: CASRPERTEAFF
cdr3_nt: TGTGCCAGCAGACCCGAGAGGACTGAAGCTTTCTTT

j_call: TRBJ2-3
v_call: TRBV6-2/TRBV6-3
clone_size: NA
d_call: TRBD1
cdr3_aa: CASNPAAGGEDTQYF
cdr3_nt: TGTGCCAGCAACCCAGCGGCAGGGGGCGAAGATACGCAGTATTTT

j_call: TRBJ2-7
v_call: TRBV23-1
clone_size: NA
d_call: NA
cdr3_aa: CASISLRAPPEQYF
cdr3_nt: TGCGCCAGCATTTCATTACGAGCTCCGCCAGAGCAGTACTTC

j_call: TRBJ2-7
v_call: TRBV9
clone_size: NA
d_call: NA
cdr3_aa: CASSLGPGNSYEQYF
cdr3_nt: TGTGCCAGCAGCCTCGGCCCAGGGAACTCCTACGAGCAGTACTTC

j_call: TRBJ1-2
v_call: TRBV9
clone_size: NA
d_call: NA
cdr3_aa: CASSGPRQDLNYGYTF
cdr3_nt: TGTGCCAGCAGCGGACCCCGCCAGGATCTTAACTATGGCTACACCTTC

j_call: TRBJ1-1
v_call: TRBV28
clone_size: NA
d_call: NA
cdr3_aa: CASMERDTEAFF
cdr3_nt: TGTGCCAGCATGGAGAGAGACACTGAAGCTTTCTTT

j_call: TRBJ1-3
v_call: TRBV19
clone_size: NA
d_call: NA
cdr3_aa: CASSFNSNPGNTIYF
cdr3_nt: TGTGCCAGTAGTTTCAACAGCAACCCAGGAAACACCATATATTTT

j_call: TRBJ1-2
v_call: TRBV30
clone_size: NA
d_call: TRBD1
cdr3_aa: CAWSVQGRKYGYTF
cdr3_nt: TGTGCCTGGAGTGTACAGGGGCGCAAATATGGCTACACCTTC

j_call: TRBJ1-4
v_call: TRBV28
clone_size: NA
d_call: TRBD1
cdr3_aa: CASSSGQGGNEKLFF
cdr3_nt: TGTGCCAGCAGTTCAGGACAGGGCGGGAATGAAAAACTGTTTTTT

j_call: TRBJ2-7
v_call: TRBV6-1
clone_size: few
d_call: NA
cdr3_aa: CASRQGRDSYEQYF
cdr3_nt: TGTGCCAGCAGACAGGGGCGGGATTCCTACGAGCAGTACTTC

j_call: TRBJ2-2
v_call: TRBV4-3
clone_size: NA
d_call: NA
cdr3_aa: CASSQETGLAGELFF
cdr3_nt: TGCGCCAGCAGCCAAGAAACGGGTTTGGCCGGGGAGCTGTTTTTT